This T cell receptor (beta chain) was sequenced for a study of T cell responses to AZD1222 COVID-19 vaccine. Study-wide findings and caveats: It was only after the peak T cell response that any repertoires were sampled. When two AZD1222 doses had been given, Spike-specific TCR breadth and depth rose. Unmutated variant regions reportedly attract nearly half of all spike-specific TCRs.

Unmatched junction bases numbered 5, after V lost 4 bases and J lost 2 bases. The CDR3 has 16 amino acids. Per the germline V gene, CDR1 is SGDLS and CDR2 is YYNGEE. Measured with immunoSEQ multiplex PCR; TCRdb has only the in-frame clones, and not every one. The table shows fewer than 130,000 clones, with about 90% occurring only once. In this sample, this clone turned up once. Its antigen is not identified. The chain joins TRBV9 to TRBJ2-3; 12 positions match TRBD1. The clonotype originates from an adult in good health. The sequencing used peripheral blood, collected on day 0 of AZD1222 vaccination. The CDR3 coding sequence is TGTGCCAGCAGCCTCGGGACAGGGGGCTTCACAGATACGCAGTATTTT. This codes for CASSLGTGGFTDTQYF.